The present entry profiles one T cell receptor (beta chain) with its context. Its antigen remains unknown. Per germline, CDR1 MNHEY and CDR2 SMNVEV (reference sequence). This CDR3 comprises 16 residues. V lost 4 bases and J lost 6; bases outside the gene matches: 8. This sample was taken from a study of OX40 agonist ivuxolimab in advanced cancers. About the study: There were three patients with partial responses, one having hepatocellular carcinoma and two cutaneous melanoma.

Only in-frame clones appear in the TCRdb table, and some are missing; sequencing was by immunoSEQ multiplex PCR. The table shows tens of thousands of clones, with roughly nine tenths occurring only once. Study outcomes and limitations: Dose levels from 0.1 to 3.0 mg/kg saw CD4+ and CD8+ blood T cells expand clonally by week 6. Antigen specificity of clonally expanded peripheral T cells was not established.

The genes are TRBV27 and TRBJ2-2, with TRBD1 identical over 10 bases. Sample: CD4+ or CD8+ T cells sorted from blood, taken in a trial of the OX40 agonist ivuxolimab. The TCR comes from an adult with an advanced solid tumor such as melanoma, head and neck, liver or kidney cancer. The CDR3 region has the DNA TGTGCCAGCAGTTCCCTCGACAGGGGGCTCGCCGGGGAGCTGTTTTTT. Its translation: CASSSLDRGLAGELFF.